The T cell receptor beta chain under discussion was sequenced for a study of blood T cell repertoires in COVID-19. Sequencing used immunoSEQ multiplex PCR; TCRdb keeps in-frame clones, though not all of them. Here the sample spans 200,000 to 250,000 clones, about 82% being singletons. V trimming: 4 bases; J trimming: 0 bases; junction bases outside the gene matches: 6. In germline, CDR1 is SGHNT, CDR2 YENEEA. This CDR3 is 16 amino acids long. The J gene is TRBJ2-4, the V gene TRBV11-3; 7 nucleotides match TRBD2. The TCR originated in a woman between 45 and 65 years old who had recovered from COVID-19. Sequenced material: PBMCs or T cells enriched from blood (not recorded which). CDR3 sequence (DNA): TGTGCCAGCAGCTACGCTAGCGGATTAGCCAAAAACATTCAGTACTTC. It specifies CASSYASGLAKNIQYF.